Following are 24 T cell receptor beta chains from one sample sequenced in a study of blood T cell repertoires in COVID-19. TCRdb's table, derived via immunoSEQ multiplex PCR, lists solely in-frame clones and lacks some. Of tens of thousands of clones listed, more than 70% are singletons. The sequencing sample was made of peripheral blood. The source of these receptors is a woman of 80 years or more in a cohort sampled during active or convalescent COVID-19.

This clone was recorded only once. V usage is TRBV5-1 and J usage is TRBJ2-1; 9 bases fit TRBD2. The ends lost 4 bases at V and 9 bases at J; junction bases unmatched: 17. Per the germline V gene, CDR1 is SGHRS and CDR2 is YFSETQ. The CDR3 is 17 residues long. In nucleotides, the CDR3 is TGCGCCAGCAGCCCATTACTAGATAGCGGGAGCGCCGTTGAGCAGTTCTTC. Amino acid sequence: CASSPLLDSGSAVEQFF. Using reference TRBV5-1 and TRBJ2-1 for the parts outside the CDR3, the full variable domain is KAGVTQTPRYLIKTRGQQVTLSCSPISGHRSVSWYQQTPGQGLQFLFEYFSETQRNKGNFPGRFSGRQFSNSRSEMNVSTLELGDSALYLCASSPLLDSGSAVEQFFGPGTRLTVL.

J is TRBJ2-7 and V is TRBV5-3; 9 nucleotides align to TRBD1. Being an ORF, TRBV5-3 has a function that is uncertain. V lost 4 bases, J lost 5 bases, and 16 bases stayed unmatched. CDR3 length: 17 amino acids. DNA of the CDR3: TGTGCCAGAAGCCCGCCAATCCGGGACAGGGAATTTCACGAGCAGTACTTC. Protein product: CARSPPIRDREFHEQYF.

This rearrangement joins TRBV2 to TRBJ1-1; D is uncertain. This CDR3 region has 13 residues. V was pared by 7 bases and J by 7 bases, with 16 bases between. Per the germline V gene, CDR1 is SNHLY and CDR2 is FYNNEI. CDR3: CASTPNSGVEAFF. CDR3 DNA sequence: TGTGCCAGCACCCCCAACAGCGGGGTTGAAGCTTTCTTT.

This rearrangement joins TRBV5-1 to TRBJ1-4; no clear D gene. The germline V and J ends were trimmed by 3 bases and 8 bases, with 11 bases remaining between them. Germline V gene sequence: CDR1 SGHRS, CDR2 YFSETQ. The CDR3 is 13 residues long. This chain's CDR3 is CASSWTPGEKLFF. In DNA form, the CDR3 reads TGCGCCAGCAGCTGGACTCCCGGGGAAAAACTGTTTTTT.

In this sample, this clone turned up many times. This chain connects TRBV9 to TRBJ2-1; TRBD2 is a possible D gene (5 bases). The CDR3 covers 14 residues. The V end lost 0 bases, the J end lost 7 bases, and 11 bases lay between the germline ends. Germline V gene sequence: CDR1 SGDLS, CDR2 YYNGEE. The chain's CDR3 is CASSVELASNEQFF. The DNA for the CDR3 is TGTGCCAGCAGCGTAGAATTAGCGAGTAATGAGCAGTTCTTC.

V gene TRBV6-2 or TRBV6-3 combines with J gene TRBJ2-3, with unresolved D. V dropped 3 bases and J dropped 0 bases, with 13 bases sitting between them. The germline V gene has CDR1 MNHEY and CDR2 SVGEGT. The CDR3 has 16 amino acids. CDR3: CASSYPFWSSTDTQYF. The DNA for the CDR3 is TGTGCCAGCAGTTATCCCTTCTGGAGTAGCACAGATACGCAGTATTTT.

J is TRBJ2-1 and V is TRBV9; the match to TRBD2 covers 7 bases. J was trimmed by 12 bases and V by 4 bases; bases with no gene match: 16. CDR1 is SGDLS and CDR2 is YYNGEE in the germline V gene. The CDR3 spans 15 residues. CDR3 nucleotides: TGTGCCAGCAGCCCAACTAGCGCCGGGTCAAGCGGGCAGTTCTTC. This gives the protein CASSPTSAGSSGQFF. The full variable domain, with the rest looked up from reference TRBV9 and TRBJ2-1, is DSGVTQTPKHLITATGQRVTLRCSPRSGDLSVYWYQQSLDQGLQFLIQYYNGEERAKGNILERFSAQQFPDLHSELNLSSLELGDSALYFCASSPTSAGSSGQFFGPGTRLTVL.

The gene calls are TRBV19 and TRBJ1-5, with TRBD1 identical over 7 bases. V was clipped by 7 bases and J by 4 bases; unmatched bases: 10. CDR1 and CDR2 (germline): LNHDA, SQIVND (reference sequence). This CDR3 region has 15 residues. The CDR3 DNA sequence: TGTGCCAGTACCGTGGGGGACAGACTAAATCAGCCCCAGCATTTT. It yields the protein CASTVGDRLNQPQHF.

The V call is TRBV19, the J call TRBJ2-1, with TRBD2 matching over 8 bases. CDR1 and CDR2 (germline): LNHDA, SQIVND (reference sequence). CDR3 size: 16 residues. V was pared by 3 bases and J by 7 bases, with 11 bases of the junction left unmatched. The CDR3 sequence: CASSMNTGRAGNEQFF. CDR3 coding DNA: TGTGCCAGTAGTATGAATACCGGGAGGGCCGGGAATGAGCAGTTCTTC.

V is TRBV7-2 and J is TRBJ1-1, with 8 bases that match TRBD1. In germline, CDR1 is SGHTA, CDR2 FQGNSA. The V and J ends lost 5 bases and 5 bases, in that order; junction bases with no gene match: 16. The CDR3 is 17 residues long. CDR3: CASSKAGRGQGRTEAFF. CDR3 nucleotide sequence: TGTGCCAGCAGCAAAGCGGGCAGGGGGCAAGGAAGGACTGAAGCTTTCTTT.

The chain employs TRBV28 and TRBJ2-1; D gene uncertain. V dropped 3 bases and J dropped 7 bases, with 10 bases sitting between them. Germline V CDR1 and CDR2: MDHEN, SYDVKM. This CDR3 is built from 13 residues. The CDR3 region is CASSFLGLNEQFF. In DNA, the CDR3 is TGTGCCAGCAGTTTTCTAGGTTTGAATGAGCAGTTCTTC.

This chain links TRBV19 with TRBJ1-2; maybe TRBD1 (5 bases). The CDR3 runs 16 residues. The germline CDR1 and CDR2 sequences are LNHDA and SQIVND (reference sequence). The V and J ends lost 5 bases and 1 base respectively, with 17 bases between them. CDR3 sequence: CASSLGINRLNYGYTF. DNA for the CDR3: TGTGCCAGTAGTCTAGGGATCAACAGGCTTAACTATGGCTACACCTTC.

J is TRBJ2-2 and V is TRBV14; a weak D match, TRBD1 (5 bases). CDR1 and CDR2 from the germline V gene are SGHDN and FVKESK. With 6 bases removed from V and 6 bases from J, the gap between germline ends came to 8 bases. This CDR3 has 12 amino acids. CDR3 in DNA: TGTGCCAGCAGGAAGGGGCCCGGGGAGCTGTTTTTT. This sequence encodes CASRKGPGELFF.

The chain combines TRBV6-5 with TRBJ1-4; D remains unclear. The CDR3 totals 14 residues. The germline gives CDR1 MNHEY, CDR2 SVGAGI. V lost 7 bases and J lost 2, with 11 bases in between. CDR3 in DNA: TGTGCCAGCACACGGTTTCGCACTAATGAAAAACTGTTTTTT. Its protein is CASTRFRTNEKLFF.

This sequence joins TRBV7-9 and TRBJ1-1; unclear D gene. V was clipped by 5 bases and J by 0 bases, with 7 bases between them. There are 13 residues in the CDR3. CDR1 and CDR2 from the germline V gene are SEHNR and FQNEAQ (reference sequence). The CDR3 protein is CASSPSLNTEAFF. In DNA form, the CDR3 reads TGTGCCAGCAGCCCGTCCCTGAACACTGAAGCTTTCTTT.

The chain uses TRBV27 and TRBJ1-1; 7 bases line up with TRBD1. After removal of 3 bases from V and 8 bases from J, the junction contained 12 bases not matched to a gene. Germline V gene lookup returns CDR1 MNHEY and CDR2 SMNVEV (reference sequence). The CDR3 has 15 amino acids. The chain's CDR3 is CASSFDRVEAAEAFF. CDR3 nucleotides: TGTGCCAGCAGTTTCGACAGGGTGGAGGCGGCCGAAGCTTTCTTT.

The chain links TRBV29-1 to TRBJ2-5; the D gene is possibly TRBD1 (6 bases). Trimming removed 7 bases at V and 3 bases at J, with 12 bases between. This CDR3 region has 12 residues. The germline CDR1 and CDR2 sequences are SQVTM and ANQGSEA. The CDR3 region is CSAWTAKETQYF. In DNA, the CDR3 is TGCAGCGCGTGGACAGCTAAAGAGACCCAGTACTTC.

The chain has TRBV28 and TRBJ1-3; D is possibly TRBD1 (6 bases). The CDR3 contains 16 residues. CDR1 and CDR2 from the germline V gene are MDHEN and SYDVKM. The ends were cut back, 4 bases at V and 0 bases at J, with 13 bases in the middle. The CDR3 protein is CASSWGQGFSGNTIYF. The CDR3 region has the DNA TGTGCCAGCAGTTGGGGGCAGGGATTCTCTGGAAACACCATATATTTT.

The chain carries TRBV5-4 and TRBJ1-2; no reliable D call. The ends were cut back, 0 bases at V and 6 bases at J, with 12 bases in the middle. The germline V gene encodes CDR1 SGHNT and CDR2 YYREEE (reference sequence). This CDR3 is 14 amino acids long. This CDR3 reads CASSLEFEVDGYTF. CDR3 in DNA: TGTGCCAGCAGCTTGGAGTTCGAGGTCGATGGCTACACCTTC.

This clone has only a few counts. The rearrangement uses TRBV6-5 and TRBJ1-3; TRBD1 is a possible D gene (6 bases). CDR3 length: 16 amino acids. Germline assignment: CDR1 MNHEY and CDR2 SVGAGI. Deletions cut 4 bases from V and 0 bases from J, with 13 bases between. The CDR3 nucleotides read TGTGCCAGCAGTTTGAACAGGGACGACTCTGGAAACACCATATATTTT. Translation: CASSLNRDDSGNTIYF.

This chain uses TRBV11-2 with TRBJ2-7, with D possibly matching TRBD1 (6 bases). V was cut by 5 bases and J by 4 bases, with 9 bases left in between. The CDR3 is 12 amino acids. Germline CDR1 SGHAT, CDR2 FQNNGV. For the CDR3, the DNA is TGTGCCAGCAGCATACAGGGATACGAGCAGTACGTC. It is translated as CASSIQGYEQYV.

The gene calls are TRBV7-8 and TRBJ2-1; the match to TRBD2 covers 9 bases. The germline CDR1 and CDR2 sequences are SGHVS and FQNEAQ. After removal of 2 bases from V and 6 bases from J, the junction contained 5 bases not matched to a gene. This CDR3 contains 15 residues. The CDR3 protein is CASSLRAGGSNEQFF. DNA of the CDR3: TGTGCCAGCAGCTTAAGGGCGGGAGGGAGCAATGAGCAGTTCTTC.

The chain recombines TRBV11-2 with TRBJ2-1; 11 positions match TRBD2. The CDR3 sequence is 15 residues long. The V gene end was trimmed by 4 bases and the J gene end by 14 bases; junction bases not matched to a gene: 13. The germline CDR1 and CDR2 sequences are SGHAT and FQNNGV. CDR3 protein: CASSSSLAGGPGKFF. As DNA, the CDR3 is TGTGCCAGCAGCTCTTCTTTAGCGGGAGGGCCTGGGAAGTTCTTC.

This rearrangement joins TRBV7-2 to TRBJ1-1, with 9 bases aligning to TRBD1. V lost 3 bases and J lost 3; bases outside the gene matches: 8. The length of the CDR3 is 16 residues. Germline lookup yields CDR1 SGHTA and CDR2 FQGNSA. The CDR3 sequence: CASSFPRDRGDTEAFF. CDR3 sequence (DNA): TGTGCCAGCAGCTTTCCCCGAGACAGGGGGGACACTGAAGCTTTCTTT.